These 11 T cell receptor beta chains were sequenced from one sample in a study of ipilimumab plus nivolumab after autologous stem cell transplantation. The method was immunoSEQ multiplex PCR; TCRdb's version includes in-frame clones alone and lacks a portion of them. The data show 20,000 to 30,000 clones, with around 84% seen just once and 5.2% held by the top ten. Material: PBMCs, obtained in a trial of ipilimumab plus nivolumab as post-transplant consolidation. The receptors come from a male donor with diffuse large B-cell lymphoma.

V gene TRBV7-2 combines with J gene TRBJ1-5; D is uncertain. The germline V gene has CDR1 SGHTA and CDR2 FQGNSA. Trimming took off 4 bases at V and 5 bases at J, with 12 bases between the two ends. This CDR3 comprises 14 residues. The CDR3 is CASSSTWRDQPQHF. The CDR3 DNA sequence: TGTGCCAGCAGCTCGACGTGGAGGGATCAGCCCCAGCATTTT.

This rearrangement joins TRBV6-6 to TRBJ1-2; D is unresolved. CDR1 is MNHNY and CDR2 is SVGAGI in the germline V gene (reference sequence). V was cut by 6 bases and J by 4 bases, with 18 bases left in between. The CDR3 length is 15 residues. The CDR3 sequence is CASRLPGDFLYGYTF. Written as DNA, the CDR3 is TGTGCCAGCAGGCTTCCCGGAGATTTTCTCTATGGCTACACCTTC.

This rearrangement joins TRBV6-5 to TRBJ1-2, with a weak D call TRBD1 (5 bases). CDR1 and CDR2 from the germline V gene are MNHEY and SVGAGI. V was trimmed by 6 bases and J by 7 bases, leaving 21 bases between them. The CDR3 is 15 amino acids. Written as DNA, the CDR3 is TGTGCCAGCAGCGGCGGACGTTCGAGGGGCTGTGGCTACACCTTC. Its protein is CASSGGRSRGCGYTF.

The rearrangement links TRBV27 to TRBJ1-3; D ambiguous. The CDR3 is 13 amino acids. V was pared by 4 bases and J by 4 bases, with 8 bases between. CDR1 is MNHEY, CDR2 SMNVEV, per germline (reference sequence). The CDR3 nucleotides read TGTGCCAGCAGTTCCCCCCTAGGAAACACCATATATTTT. It encodes CASSSPLGNTIYF.

The V and J genes are TRBV7-2 and TRBJ1-2; D is unclear. This CDR3 region has 15 residues. Germline V gives CDR1 SGHTA, CDR2 FQGNSA. V was shortened by 1 base and J by 3 bases, with 12 bases between the two germline ends. The CDR3 spells CASSLEGPLDYGYTF. DNA of the CDR3: TGTGCCAGCAGCTTAGAGGGCCCCCTGGACTATGGCTACACCTTC.

V usage is TRBV7-2 and J usage is TRBJ1-3; 8 nucleotides line up with TRBD1. The V gene end was trimmed by 6 bases and the J gene end by 2 bases; junction bases not matched to a gene: 6. This CDR3 is 15 amino acids long. Germline assignment: CDR1 SGHTA and CDR2 FQGNSA. The CDR3 DNA reads TGTGCCAGCAGTAGGCGGACAGGGCCTGGAAACACCATATATTTT. Its protein is CASSRRTGPGNTIYF.

This chain connects TRBV4-1 to TRBJ1-6, with a weak D call TRBD1 (6 bases). From germline, CDR1 is MGHRA and CDR2 YSYEKL. The CDR3 sequence is 15 residues long. Trimming stripped 1 base from V and 6 bases from J, with 10 bases between. The CDR3 coding sequence is TGCGCCAGCAGCCAAGTAGGACAGCTTAATTCACCCCTCCACTTT. Translating it yields CASSQVGQLNSPLHF.

The V gene is TRBV19, the J gene TRBJ1-5; D not resolved. The V gene lost 7 bases and the J gene lost 0 bases, with 31 bases spanning the gap. The CDR3 sequence is 21 residues long. Germline V gene sequence: CDR1 LNHDA, CDR2 SQIVND (reference sequence). CDR3 nucleotide sequence: TGTGCCAGTAAAGCCGCTCTCTGGCCCACTACGGTAGACCATAGCAATCAGCCCCAGCATTTT. Translating gives CASKAALWPTTVDHSNQPQHF.

This clone is termed medium-sized. The gene calls are TRBV10-3 and TRBJ2-5; D unresolved. The germline V and J ends were trimmed by 2 bases and 0 bases, with 4 bases remaining between them. This CDR3 comprises 13 residues. Germline V CDR1 and CDR2: ENHRY, SYGVKD. The CDR3 here is CAISEVNQETQYF. As DNA, the CDR3 is TGTGCCATCAGTGAGGTCAACCAAGAGACCCAGTACTTC.

V is TRBV5-1 and J is TRBJ1-1; tentatively, D is TRBD1 (5 bases). From germline, CDR1 is SGHRS and CDR2 YFSETQ. CDR3 size: 15 residues. The V end lost 0 bases, the J end lost 5 bases, and 14 bases lay between the germline ends. The CDR3 region is CASSLDGRESTEAFF. CDR3 coding DNA: TGCGCCAGCAGCTTGGACGGCAGGGAATCGACTGAAGCTTTCTTT.

This clone was recorded only once. The chain links TRBV12-5 to TRBJ1-3; D ambiguous. There are 14 residues in the CDR3. The V gene's germline CDR1 is LGHNT and CDR2 FRNRAP. The CDR3 is CACGSTLSGNTIYF. For the CDR3, the DNA is TGTGCCTGTGGGTCCACTCTTTCTGGAAACACCATATATTTT.